This T cell receptor (beta chain) was recovered during a study of blood T cell repertoires in COVID-19. At the level of the study: T cells, B-cell-depleted T cells, or PBMCs supplied cDNA or gDNA.

Trimming left V 1 base short and J 2 bases short, with 8 bases between. Germline CDR1 MNHEY, CDR2 SMNVEV (reference sequence). The CDR3 sequence is 14 residues long. Assay: immunoSEQ multiplex PCR; the TCRdb copy retains only in-frame clones and omits some. Of about 150,000 clones listed, about nine tenths are singletons. The TCR was taken from a woman in her 70s with acute or convalescent COVID-19. The genes are TRBV27 and TRBJ2-5, with D perhaps TRBD2 (6 bases). Sequencing used peripheral blood. CDR3 sequence reads: CASSLWRDQETQYF. The CDR3 DNA sequence: TGTGCCAGCAGTTTATGGAGGGATCAAGAGACCCAGTACTTC.